Reported below is one T cell receptor beta chain. Self-reported history from a screening survey and questionnaire set each donor's cohort. The record originates from a study of blood T cell repertoires in COVID-19. In the study's own analysis: Reference gene primer amplification yielded estimated nucleated cell counts. Sequencing used immunoSEQ multiplex PCR; TCRdb keeps in-frame clones, though not all of them. V and J calls and clone size are as listed in that table; D and trimming were resolved from the DNA. Among 150,000 or so clones listed, around four fifths were seen once. V dropped 6 bases and J dropped 1; count of bases not matched to a gene: 5. From germline, CDR1 is SQVTM and CDR2 ANQGSEA. CDR3 size: 14 residues.

V and J are TRBV29-1 and TRBJ2-3, with 9 bases matching TRBD1. This receptor was taken from a woman in her fifties or sixties who had recovered from COVID-19. Sequencing was done on a sample of PBMCs or T cells enriched from blood (not recorded which). In DNA, the CDR3 is TGCAGCGTGGGACAGGGTAAGGGCACAGATACGCAGTATTTT. Translation: CSVGQGKGTDTQYF.